These 17 T cell receptor beta chains originate from one sample sequenced in a study of cytomegalovirus exposure and HLA in healthy donors. It was with 60 Vbeta and 13 Jbeta primers that the PCR ran. Sequenced by immunoSEQ multiplex PCR; TCRdb stores in-frame clones only, minus some. The repertoire holds just under 95,000 clones, with over 75% as singletons. Sequenced material: PBMCs. Every receptor here comes from a girl aged 2-10 years in good health and CMV-seropositive.

The genes are TRBV29-1 and TRBJ1-4; D is ambiguous. The ends were cut back, 4 bases at V and 5 bases at J, with 11 bases in the middle. The CDR3 runs to 13 residues. Germline-derived CDR1 and CDR2 are SQVTM and ANQGSEA. The DNA for the CDR3 is TGCAGCGTTGGTGAGGGTGGGAATGAAAAACTGTTTTTT. It encodes CSVGEGGNEKLFF. The full variable domain, rest sourced from reference TRBV29-1 and TRBJ1-4, is SAVISQKPSRDICQRGTSLTIQCQVDSQVTMMFWYRQQPGQSLTLIATANQGSEATYESGFVIDKFPISRPNLTFSTLTVSNMSPEDSSIYLCSVGEGGNEKLFFGSGTQLSVL.

This chain uses TRBV19 with TRBJ1-2; D not resolved. The CDR3 has 13 amino acids. V gave up 3 bases and J gave up 4 bases, with 9 bases separating them. CDR1 is LNHDA, CDR2 SQIVND, per germline (reference sequence). For the CDR3, the DNA is TGTGCCAGTAGTATGATTGGGAGCTATGGCTACACCTTC. As protein: CASSMIGSYGYTF.

This clone was counted only a few times. V and J are TRBV10-3 and TRBJ2-3; 11 nucleotides line up with TRBD2. The length of the CDR3 is 18 residues. Germline V CDR1 and CDR2: ENHRY, SYGVKD. V lost 6 bases to trimming and J lost 0 bases; unmatched junction nucleotides: 11. In nucleotides, the CDR3 is TGTGCCATCAGCCACTACTTGACTAGCGGGGTTAGCACAGATACGCAGTATTTT. Translating it yields CAISHYLTSGVSTDTQYF.

CDR3: CASTISTGGKTEAFF. DNA of the CDR3: TGTGCCAGCACGATTTCTACAGGGGGAAAGACTGAAGCTTTCTTT. The chain couples TRBV7-9 to TRBJ1-1, with TRBD1 matching over 8 bases. Trimming at V came to 7 bases and at J to 5 bases, leaving 12 bases not matched to a gene. The CDR3 consists of 15 residues. From germline, CDR1 is SEHNR and CDR2 FQNEAQ (reference sequence). The whole variable domain, filled in from reference TRBV7-9 and TRBJ1-1, reads DTGVSQNPRHKITKRGQNVTFRCDPISEHNRLYWYRQTLGQGPEFLTYFQNEAQLEKSRLLSDRFSAERPKGSFSTLEIQRTEQGDSAMYLCASTISTGGKTEAFFGQGTRLTVV.

The chain joins TRBV15 to TRBJ2-7, with TRBD2 matching 12 bases. The germline gives CDR1 LNHNV, CDR2 YYDKDF (reference sequence). CDR3 length: 17 amino acids. Trimming cost V 1 base and J 3 bases; bases outside gene matches: 7. In nucleotides, the CDR3 is TGTGCCACCAGCAGAGGGGTGGGACTAGCGGGCAACTACGAGCAGTACTTC. Translation gives CATSRGVGLAGNYEQYF.

This clone has a single count. The chain is built from TRBV19 and TRBJ2-3; 7 positions match TRBD1. The CDR3 contains 17 residues. Germline lookup yields CDR1 LNHDA and CDR2 SQIVND (reference sequence). J gave up 0 bases and V 1 base, and 7 bases lay outside the gene matches. CDR3 bases: TGTGCCAGTAGTATAGGAAGGGACAGCAAAAGCACAGATACGCAGTATTTT. This sequence encodes CASSIGRDSKSTDTQYF.

The chain couples TRBV29-1 to TRBJ2-3; tentatively, D is TRBD2 (6 bases). V was cut by 3 bases and J by 4 bases, with 20 bases left in between. Germline V gives CDR1 SQVTM, CDR2 ANQGSEA. The CDR3 runs to 16 residues. CDR3 DNA: TGCAGCGTTGACCAAAGACTAGTGGCCGCCTCAGATACGCAGTATTTT. It specifies CSVDQRLVAASDTQYF.

This clone was seen more than once but under ten times. V is TRBV19 and J is TRBJ2-7; 13 bases map to TRBD2. The CDR3 is 16 residues long. The ends lost 1 base at V and 5 bases at J; junction bases unmatched: 5. Looked up from germline, CDR1 is LNHDA and CDR2 is SQIVND (reference sequence). CDR3 DNA sequence: TGTGCCAGTAGTATAGCTCGGACTAGCGGGAGCAACGAGCAGTACTTC. This codes for CASSIARTSGSNEQYF.

This chain connects TRBV7-9 to TRBJ1-1; D is undetermined. The germline CDR1 and CDR2 sequences are SEHNR and FQNEAQ (reference sequence). V gave up 0 bases and J gave up 2 bases, with 16 bases separating them. The CDR3 consists of 17 residues. CDR3 in DNA: TGTGCCAGCAGCTTAGCGCGTTTAGGCGGAATTAACACTGAAGCTTTCTTT. Encoded protein: CASSLARLGGINTEAFF.

This clone was seen once. The chain combines TRBV30 with TRBJ2-2, with D possibly being TRBD1 (5 bases). CDR3 length: 12 amino acids. Germline CDR1 and CDR2: GTSNPN and SVGIG (reference sequence). Trimming removed 7 bases from V and 2 bases from J, with 8 bases in between. The CDR3, as DNA: TGTGCCTCCCGGACAAACACCGGGGAGCTGTTTTTT. It encodes CASRTNTGELFF.

The chain joins TRBV5-1 to TRBJ1-1; a weak D match, TRBD1 (5 bases). The CDR3 totals 14 residues. The germline gives CDR1 SGHRS, CDR2 YFSETQ. V lost 0 bases, J lost 1 base, and 7 bases lay in between. CDR3 amino acids: CASSLGGTNTEAFF. The CDR3 DNA sequence: TGCGCCAGCAGCTTGGGCGGGACGAACACTGAAGCTTTCTTT.

V is TRBV5-4 and J is TRBJ2-1; D possibly corresponds to TRBD2 (5 bases). The V end was cut by 2 bases, the J end by 1 base, with 7 bases between. The CDR3 has 14 residues. Germline CDR1 reads SGHNT; CDR2 reads YYREEE (reference sequence). Here the CDR3 DNA reads TGTGCCAGCAGCTTCGGAGGATCCTACAATGAGCAGTTCTTC. Translating gives CASSFGGSYNEQFF.

This clone was recorded a few times. V gene TRBV5-1 combines with J gene TRBJ2-1, with 8 bases lining up with TRBD2. With 0 bases clipped from V and 7 bases from J, the junction kept 3 bases outside the gene matches. Germline CDR1 reads SGHRS; CDR2 reads YFSETQ. The CDR3 has 14 amino acids. The chain's CDR3 is CASSLEREFNEQFF. CDR3 bases: TGCGCCAGCAGCTTGGAGCGGGAGTTTAATGAGCAGTTCTTC. Filled out from reference TRBV5-1 and TRBJ2-1, the complete variable domain reads KAGVTQTPRYLIKTRGQQVTLSCSPISGHRSVSWYQQTPGQGLQFLFEYFSETQRNKGNFPGRFSGRQFSNSRSEMNVSTLELGDSALYLCASSLEREFNEQFFGPGTRLTVL.

This clone was counted a few times. The chain links TRBV5-4 to TRBJ2-7; D not certain. V dropped 2 bases and J dropped 3 bases, with 15 bases sitting between them. Germline CDR1 and CDR2: SGHNT and YYREEE (reference sequence). The CDR3 spans 15 residues. The CDR3 here is CASSFNQRDRYEQYF. CDR3 DNA sequence: TGTGCCAGCAGCTTTAACCAGCGAGACCGCTACGAGCAGTACTTC.

This chain links TRBV2 with TRBJ2-5, with D unclear. Trimming pared 2 bases from V and 5 bases from J, leaving 9 bases between. Per the germline V gene, CDR1 is SNHLY and CDR2 is FYNNEI. This CDR3 spans 13 amino acids. DNA of the CDR3: TGTGCCAGCAGTGAAAATTCCGGGGAGACCCAGTACTTC. Encoded protein: CASSENSGETQYF.

V is TRBV19 and J is TRBJ2-1, with D possibly TRBD1 on 6 matching bases. The CDR3 sequence is 11 residues long. Germline V CDR1 and CDR2: LNHDA, SQIVND (reference sequence). The V end was cut by 6 bases, the J end by 9 bases, with 9 bases between. The DNA for the CDR3 is TGTGCCAGTAGGGGGACACTTGAGCAGTTCTTC. Its protein product is CASRGTLEQFF.

The V and J genes are TRBV9 and TRBJ1-1, with D perhaps matching TRBD1 (5 bases). Trimming shortened V by 3 bases and J by 0 bases, and 12 bases separated the two germline ends. The length of the CDR3 is 15 residues. The germline V gene has CDR1 SGDLS and CDR2 YYNGEE. The chain's CDR3 is CASSGSWDLNTEAFF. DNA of the CDR3: TGTGCCAGCAGCGGGAGTTGGGACTTGAACACTGAAGCTTTCTTT. Full variable domain (missing parts from reference TRBV9 and TRBJ1-1): DSGVTQTPKHLITATGQRVTLRCSPRSGDLSVYWYQQSLDQGLQFLIQYYNGEERAKGNILERFSAQQFPDLHSELNLSSLELGDSALYFCASSGSWDLNTEAFFGQGTRLTVV.